Listed below are T cell receptor beta chains from one sample, sequenced in a study of blood T cell repertoires in COVID-19. Using immunoSEQ multiplex PCR, the repertoire was profiled, and TCRdb retains in-frame clones only, with some absent. This table holds fewer than 25,000 clones, about 88% found once. Sequenced: peripheral blood. The source of these receptors is a human donor in a cohort sampled during active COVID-19. The donor label of this sample is uncertain. The CDR3 runs from the conserved cysteine through the conserved F or W.

V,CDR3
TRBV27,CASSTQDHSLRGGSISEQYF
TRBV5-1,CASSLASGSLNEQFF
TRBV24-1,CATSDGATDTQYF
TRBV15,CATSRVGQGKNIQYF
TRBV7-9,CASSLDGGAGTQYF
TRBV7-7,CASSLSGGVYNEQFF
TRBV5-1,CASSPWTSGSARGQYF
TRBV5-6,CASSLRETQYF
TRBV5-1,CASSLAYGHQETQYF
TRBV15,CATSRGGGNQPQHF
TRBV5-1,CASSTGFPNTGELFF
TRBV19,CASSIDVNTGELFF
TRBV5-1,CASSLGGDSPLHF
TRBV10-1,CASSGDSLPEKAFF
TRBV5-1,CASSLSGTSGRDIQYF